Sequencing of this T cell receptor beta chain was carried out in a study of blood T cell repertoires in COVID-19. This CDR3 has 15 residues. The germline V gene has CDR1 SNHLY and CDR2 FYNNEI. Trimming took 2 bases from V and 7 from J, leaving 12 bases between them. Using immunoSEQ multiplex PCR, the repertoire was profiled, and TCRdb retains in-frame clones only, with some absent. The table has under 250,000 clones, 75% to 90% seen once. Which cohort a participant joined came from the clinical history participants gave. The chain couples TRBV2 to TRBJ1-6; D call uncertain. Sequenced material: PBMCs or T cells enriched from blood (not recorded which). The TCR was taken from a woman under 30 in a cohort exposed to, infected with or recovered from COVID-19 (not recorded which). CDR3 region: CASSESDTSNSPLHF. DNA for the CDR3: TGTGCCAGCAGTGAATCAGACACCTCGAATTCACCCCTCCACTTT.